A selection of T cell receptor beta chains follows, all from one sample in a study of blood T cell repertoires in COVID-19. This table comes from immunoSEQ multiplex PCR, and its TCRdb copy is limited to in-frame clones, with some not included. The data show tens of thousands of clones, roughly nine tenths seen once. Sample: peripheral blood. The receptors come from a human donor with active COVID-19. The donor label of this sample is uncertain. Both conserved end residues are part of each CDR3. The order of the fields is J gene, D gene, V gene, clone size, CDR3 DNA, CDR3 protein. A D gene is named only where the DNA matches it firmly. The size of a clone is reported for some rows only, either as once, few or many, or as a class for expanded clones.

TRBJ1-2 . TRBV5-4 . TGTGCCAGCAGCTCCACTAAGAATAACTATGGCTACACCTTC CASSSTKNNYGYTF
TRBJ2-3 . TRBV18 . TGTGCCAGCTCGCCCCCCGGCAGGTCACGCACAGATACGCAGTATTTT CASSPPGRSRTDTQYF
TRBJ1-5 TRBD1 TRBV2 . TGTGCCAGCACAGGACAGGGGCATCAGCCCCAGCATTTT CASTGQGHQPQHF
TRBJ2-7 TRBD1 TRBV6-2/TRBV6-3 few TGTGCCAGCAGTTATAACAACAGGGGGCCGGCCTACGAGCAGTACTTC CASSYNNRGPAYEQYF
TRBJ2-3 TRBD2 TRBV7-2 . TGTGCCAGCAGCTTCCTAGCGGGGGTCAACACAGATACGCAGTATTTT CASSFLAGVNTDTQYF
TRBJ1-1 TRBD1 TRBV4-1 . TGCGCCAGCAGCCCCGGGACAGGGGTTCGGAACACTGAAGCTTTCTTT CASSPGTGVRNTEAFF
TRBJ1-1 TRBD1 TRBV18 . TGTGCCAGCTCAACCCGACAGGGCTTGAACACTGAAGCTTTCTTT CASSTRQGLNTEAFF
TRBJ1-1 . TRBV7-9 . TGTGCCAGCAGCTTATCCGACACTGAAGCTTTCTTT CASSLSDTEAFF
TRBJ1-1 . TRBV7-3 . TGTGCCAGCAGCTTACAGGGCCCGAACACTGAAGCTTTCTTT CASSLQGPNTEAFF
TRBJ2-1 TRBD2 TRBV5-1 once TGCGCCAGCAGCCCAGGGTCTAGCGGCTACAATGAGCAGTTCTTC CASSPGSSGYNEQFF
TRBJ2-1 TRBD1 TRBV7-2 . TGTGCCAGCAGCTCGGACAGGGGACGCAATGAGCAGTTCTTC CASSSDRGRNEQFF
TRBJ2-7 TRBD1 TRBV19 once TGTGCCAGTAGTACCCTCCGACAGGGATCCCACGAGCAGTACTTC CASSTLRQGSHEQYF
TRBJ2-7 TRBD1 TRBV7-2 . TGTGCCAGCAGCTGGGGGGACAGGGTACCCTACGAGCAGTACTTC CASSWGDRVPYEQYF
TRBJ2-2 . TRBV29-1 . TGCAGCGTTGTCGCAGGCCCCTCTTTCAGCGGTTCCGGGGAGCTGTTTTTT CSVVAGPSFSGSGELFF
TRBJ2-5 TRBD2 TRBV3-1/TRBV3-2 . TGTGCCAGCAGCCAAGCCCCCCGGGGGGGCCAAGAGACCCAGTACTTC CASSQAPRGGQETQYF
TRBJ2-7 . TRBV5-1 . TGCGCCAGCAGCAAAAACACGTACGAGCAGTACTTC CASSKNTYEQYF
TRBJ1-2 TRBD1 TRBV9 . TGTGCCAGCAGCCAGTTGGGAACAGGGGACTATGGCTACACCTTC CASSQLGTGDYGYTF
TRBJ1-1 . TRBV19 . TGTGCCAGTAGTACCGAGATGAACACTGAAGCTTTCTTT CASSTEMNTEAFF
TRBJ2-2 . TRBV7-2 . TGTGCCAGCAGCTCCCAGGGGTACACCGGGGAGCTGTTTTTT CASSSQGYTGELFF
TRBJ2-4 . TRBV7-2 once TGTGCCAGCAGCTTCGGCGGGGTGGGCAAAAACATTCAGTACTTC CASSFGGVGKNIQYF
TRBJ1-1 . TRBV13 . TGTGCCAGCACCGTCCGGTCGGGATTGAACACTGAAGCTTTCTTT CASTVRSGLNTEAFF
TRBJ1-5 . TRBV4-2 once TGTGCCAGCAGCCAAGCCCTGGGAGGTCAGCCCCAGCATTTT CASSQALGGQPQHF